The sequence of this T cell receptor (beta chain) was determined in a study of cytomegalovirus exposure and HLA in healthy donors. Study in general: An early data release held tens of millions of unique TCRs from HLA-typed donors.

Notes on the study in general: Sequencing depth roughly uniform across donors was assumed in presence/absence analyses. Many donors shared some public TCRs, even though most TCR sequences were rare.

As to this clone: Antigen specificity is unknown.

The PCR was carried out with 60 Vbeta primers and 13 Jbeta primers. Clones were sequenced by immunoSEQ multiplex PCR, and TCRdb holds only the in-frame ones, with some missing. Here the sample spans about 140,000 clones, about four fifths being singletons. Germline V CDR1 and CDR2: SGHNT, YYREEE (reference sequence). The CDR3 runs 15 residues. Trimming cost V 0 bases and J 5 bases, with 14 bases left between them. What was sequenced was PBMCs. The chain recombines TRBV5-4 with TRBJ2-5, with a tentative D call TRBD2 (5 bases). The clonotype originates from a male donor in good health and CMV-seropositive. CDR3 protein: CASSLAAAPFETQYF. The DNA of the CDR3 is TGTGCCAGCAGCTTGGCAGCGGCTCCGTTCGAGACCCAGTACTTC.